The 23 T cell receptor beta chains presented below share a single source sample, sequenced in a study of vaccination and CD4 T cells after COVID-19 (dated by TCRdb to 2022 to 2024). These receptors lack a known antigen. The intended sense of this specimen's treatment or condition label: roughly ten-day PBMC culture with coronavirus spike peptide pools or control peptides (ViraFEST assay). Library preparation was by PCR. The sequencer was an Illumina iSeq 100. At the Johns Hopkins FTIC core, DNA from the cultured CD4+ T cells underwent TCR sequencing with the Oncomine TCR Beta short-read assay. TCRdb reworked the public reads: Q25 trimming with fastp, MiXCR clone assembly, productive beta chains retained. When rows share a CDR3 protein, they turn into one entry using the most common DNA and genes. The sample has 15,000 to 20,000 distinct CDR3 sequences on record, under 80% of them singletons. Clones ranked in the top ten supply around 11% of the sample.

Sequencing input: CD4+ T cells from blood, cultured in vitro. These receptors were obtained from a human donor who had recovered from COVID-19.

Only one count was recorded for this clonotype. The rearrangement uses TRBV6-1 and TRBJ2-5, with 15 bases aligning to TRBD2. CDR1 is MNHNS, CDR2 SASEGT, per germline. The trim removed 1 base at V and 4 bases at J, leaving 7 bases unmatched. This CDR3 region has 18 residues. The CDR3 region is CASSEVHPGLAGGETQYF. For the CDR3, the DNA is TGTGCCAGCAGTGAAGTACATCCGGGACTAGCGGGAGGAGAGACCCAGTACTTC.

In its sample, this clonotype was seen a few times. This sequence joins TRBV19 and TRBJ1-5; TRBD1 matches 10 bases. Trimming at V came to 0 bases and at J to 4 bases, leaving 12 bases not matched to a gene. CDR3 length equals 19 residues. Germline V gives CDR1 LNHDA, CDR2 SQIVND (reference sequence). DNA of the CDR3: TGTGCCAGTAGTATAGATTTTGGGCTGGGGGACAGGGGTAATCAGCCCCAGCATTTT. It translates to CASSIDFGLGDRGNQPQHF.

The chain recombines TRBV11-3 with TRBJ2-5; perhaps TRBD1 as D (6 bases). The CDR3 has 16 amino acids. Germline V CDR1 and CDR2: SGHNT, YENEEA. V lost 1 base and J lost 5, with 17 bases in between. The CDR3 nucleotides read TGTGCCAGCAGCTTAGTAACGCAGGGGTGGTTGGAGACCCAGTACTTC. The encoded protein is CASSLVTQGWLETQYF. Complete variable domain (other parts from reference TRBV11-3 and TRBJ2-5): EAGVVQSPRYKIIEKKQPVAFWCNPISGHNTLYWYLQNLGQGPELLIRYENEEAVDDSQLPKDRFSAERLKGVDSTLKIQPAELGDSAVYLCASSLVTQGWLETQYFGPGTRLLVL.

The V call is TRBV11-2, the J call TRBJ1-2; TRBD1 aligns across 10 bases. After removal of 5 bases from V and 8 bases from J, the junction contained 5 bases not matched to a gene. The CDR3 length is 13 residues. Germline CDR1 is SGHAT and CDR2 is FQNNGV. The CDR3 region has the DNA TGTGCCAGCAGCCTAGGGGACAGGGGAGGCTACACCTTC. It is translated as CASSLGDRGGYTF.

The V call is TRBV2, the J call TRBJ2-5; 12 bases match TRBD2. This CDR3 has 15 residues. V shed 8 bases, J shed 1 base, and the junction held 5 bases outside the gene matches. The germline V gene has CDR1 SNHLY and CDR2 FYNNEI. This chain's CDR3 is CASDKGLAGQETQYF. CDR3 nucleotide sequence: TGTGCCAGCGACAAGGGACTAGCGGGCCAAGAGACCCAGTACTTC.

The rearrangement joins TRBV20-1 to TRBJ2-3, with D perhaps assigned TRBD1 or TRBD2 (5 bases each). The CDR3 totals 13 residues. Trimming cost V 6 bases and J 5 bases, with 15 bases left between them. CDR1 is DFQATT, CDR2 SNEGSKA, per germline (reference sequence). CDR3 protein: CSAPGRLGDTQYF. The CDR3 DNA reads as TGCAGTGCCCCGGGGCGGCTCGGAGATACGCAGTATTTT.

The gene calls are TRBV7-2 and TRBJ1-5; D is undetermined. This CDR3 is built from 13 residues. Germline V lookup: CDR1 SGHTA, CDR2 FQGNSA. The ends were cut back, 0 bases at V and 9 bases at J, with 9 bases in the middle. The CDR3 spells CASSLARGGPQHF. The CDR3 DNA reads TGTGCCAGCAGCTTAGCGCGGGGTGGGCCCCAGCATTTT.

In nucleotides, the CDR3 is TGCAGTGCTAGAGATCCAGGACACCTCAATCAGCCCCAGCATTTT. Translated, it gives CSARDPGHLNQPQHF. The chain links TRBV20-1 to TRBJ1-5, with D possibly being TRBD1 (5 bases). Trimming cost V 0 bases and J 3 bases, with 12 bases left between them. Germline-derived CDR1 and CDR2 are DFQATT and SNEGSKA (reference sequence). The CDR3 is made up of 15 amino acids.

The V call is TRBV28, the J call TRBJ2-7; D gene ambiguous. Germline loops: CDR1 MDHEN, CDR2 SYDVKM. V lost 2 bases and J lost 4, with 21 bases in between. The CDR3 totals 17 residues. The CDR3 DNA reads as TGTGCCAGCAGTTTAAGGGATATGGGCGGCAGGAGTTACGAGCAGTACTTC. Translating it yields CASSLRDMGGRSYEQYF. The variable domain in full, with the rest retrieved from reference TRBV28 and TRBJ2-7, is DVKVTQSSRYLVKRTGEKVFLECVQDMDHENMFWYRQDPGLGLRLIYFSYDVKMKEKGDIPEGYSVSREKKERFSLILESASTNQTSMYLCASSLRDMGGRSYEQYFGPGTRLTVT.

The CDR3 sequence is CASSSGTGSIGYTF. The CDR3 bases are TGTGCCAGCAGTTCCGGGACAGGGTCTATTGGCTACACCTTC. The rearrangement links TRBV28 to TRBJ1-2; the match to TRBD1 covers 9 bases. Trimming took 4 bases from V and 7 from J; bases not matched to a gene: 7. Germline CDR1 MDHEN, CDR2 SYDVKM. CDR3 length equals 14 residues.

V usage is TRBV5-4 and J usage is TRBJ1-5; D is undetermined. CDR3 size: 12 residues. V was clipped by 0 bases and J by 6 bases, with 4 bases between them. Germline V CDR1 and CDR2: SGHNT, YYREEE (reference sequence). This CDR3 is CASSLDSQPQHF. CDR3 DNA: TGTGCCAGCAGCTTGGATAGTCAGCCCCAGCATTTT. The full variable domain, in which reference TRBV5-4 and TRBJ1-5 provide the parts outside the CDR3, is ETGVTQSPTHLIKTRGQQVTLRCSSQSGHNTVSWYQQALGQGPQFIFQYYREEENGRGNFPPRFSGLQFPNYSSELNVNALELDDSALYLCASSLDSQPQHFGDGTRLSIL.

J is TRBJ1-1 and V is TRBV27, with 7 bases lining up with TRBD1. Germline V gives CDR1 MNHEY, CDR2 SMNVEV (reference sequence). The CDR3 has 19 amino acids. V lost 5 bases, J lost 2 bases, and 20 bases stayed unmatched. CDR3 loop: CASSRTGGVAQARNTEAFF. CDR3 in DNA: TGTGCCAGCAGTCGGACAGGAGGCGTGGCTCAAGCCCGAAACACTGAAGCTTTCTTT.

CDR3 protein: CATSRGRTVDYGYTF. The CDR3 region has the DNA TGTGCCACCAGCAGAGGTCGGACAGTCGACTATGGCTACACCTTC. The chain recombines TRBV15 with TRBJ1-2, with a possible D match to TRBD1 (6 bases). There are 15 residues in the CDR3. Germline-derived CDR1 and CDR2 are LNHNV and YYDKDF (reference sequence). V lost 1 base and J lost 3, with 12 bases in between. Full variable domain (rest looked up from reference TRBV15 and TRBJ1-2): DAMVIQNPRYQVTQFGKPVTLSCSQTLNHNVMYWYQQKSSQAPKLLFHYYDKDFNNEADTPDNFQSRRPNTSFCFLDIRSPGLGDTAMYLCATSRGRTVDYGYTFGSGTRLTVV.

This chain connects TRBV9 to TRBJ1-2, with D possibly matching TRBD1 (5 bases). Trimming stripped 4 bases from V and 4 bases from J, with 23 bases between. CDR1 and CDR2 from the germline V gene are SGDLS and YYNGEE. The CDR3 is made up of 17 amino acids. The CDR3 nucleotides are TGTGCCAGCAGCATGACAGCCGACCCCGCTCAGCTCTATGGCTACACCTTC. Its translation is CASSMTADPAQLYGYTF. Supplemented by reference TRBV9 and TRBJ1-2, the full variable domain reads DSGVTQTPKHLITATGQRVTLRCSPRSGDLSVYWYQQSLDQGLQFLIQYYNGEERAKGNILERFSAQQFPDLHSELNLSSLELGDSALYFCASSMTADPAQLYGYTFGSGTRLTVV.

The chain combines TRBV10-3 with TRBJ1-3; 12 nucleotides agree with TRBD1. Germline CDR1 reads ENHRY; CDR2 reads SYGVKD. There are 15 residues in the CDR3. Germline trimming cut 3 bases from V and 7 bases from J; bases unmatched to any gene: 4. CDR3 residues: CAISEPGQGANTIYF. CDR3 nucleotide sequence: TGTGCCATCAGTGAACCGGGACAGGGGGCTAACACCATATATTTT.

The chain carries TRBV25-1 and TRBJ1-2; 10 nucleotides line up with TRBD1. Germline V CDR1 and CDR2: MGHDK, SYGVNS. V was pared by 1 base and J by 6 bases, with 5 bases of the junction left unmatched. There are 15 residues in the CDR3. The CDR3 DNA sequence: TGTGCCAGCAGTGAATTCGGGACAGGGGCCGATGGCTACACCTTC. This encodes CASSEFGTGADGYTF.

The chain employs TRBV6-1 and TRBJ2-7; the D call may be TRBD1 or TRBD2 (5 bases each). There are 14 residues in the CDR3. Deletions cut 7 bases from V and 5 bases from J, with 18 bases between. Germline-derived CDR1 and CDR2 are MNHNS and SASEGT. DNA for the CDR3: TGTGCCAGCACTTCCGGGACGGGCCTTAACGAGCAGTACTTC. It translates to CASTSGTGLNEQYF.

The chain uses TRBV11-2 and TRBJ2-3, with a possible D match to TRBD1 (7 bases). CDR1 is SGHAT and CDR2 is FQNNGV in the germline V gene. The V end lost 1 base, the J end lost 4 bases, and 12 bases lay between the germline ends. The CDR3 is made up of 15 amino acids. The CDR3 region is CASSLGRGRADTQYF. CDR3 DNA sequence: TGTGCCAGCAGCTTAGGGAGGGGGCGTGCAGATACGCAGTATTTT. The whole variable domain, remainder taken from reference TRBV11-2 and TRBJ2-3, is EAGVAQSPRYKIIEKRQSVAFWCNPISGHATLYWYQQILGQGPKLLIQFQNNGVVDDSQLPKDRFSAERLKGVDSTLKIQPAKLEDSAVYLCASSLGRGRADTQYFGPGTRLTVL.

The chain couples TRBV6-5 to TRBJ1-6; D gene ambiguous. Germline V gives CDR1 MNHEY, CDR2 SVGAGI. V was cut by 2 bases and J by 7 bases, with 12 bases left in between. The CDR3 contains 15 residues. CDR3 amino acids: CASSYRPGQNSPLHF. The DNA of the CDR3 is TGTGCCAGCAGTTACAGGCCGGGCCAAAATTCACCCCTCCACTTT.

The rearrangement uses TRBV20-1 and TRBJ2-2; 7 bases agree with TRBD2. The V gene end was trimmed by 6 bases and the J gene end by 1 base; junction bases not matched to a gene: 8. This CDR3 is 15 amino acids long. Per germline, CDR1 DFQATT and CDR2 SNEGSKA (reference sequence). The CDR3 nucleotides are TGCAGTGCCGAAGGGAGCGGGATGAACACCGGGGAGCTGTTTTTT. As protein: CSAEGSGMNTGELFF.

This chain uses TRBV28 with TRBJ1-2, with D perhaps TRBD1 (6 bases). This CDR3 region has 16 residues. The germline V and J ends were trimmed by 8 bases and 4 bases, with 23 bases remaining between them. Germline V gives CDR1 MDHEN, CDR2 SYDVKM. The DNA for the CDR3 is TGTGCCAGCCACCAAGCAGAGGGGGGGTCGGTCTATGGCTACACCTTC. Translated, it gives CASHQAEGGSVYGYTF.

The V and J genes are TRBV6-1 and TRBJ1-2; 9 bases are a match to TRBD1. The CDR3 is made up of 12 amino acids. V gave up 8 bases and J gave up 7 bases; unmatched junction bases: 5. Looked up from germline, CDR1 is MNHNS and CDR2 is SASEGT. CDR3 in amino acids: CASGGQGAGYTF. In DNA form, the CDR3 reads TGTGCCAGCGGGGGACAGGGTGCTGGCTACACCTTC.

The chain is built from TRBV7-3 and TRBJ1-6; D not resolved. CDR1 SGHTA and CDR2 FQGTGA come from the germline V gene. V was clipped by 5 bases and J by 5 bases, with 10 bases between them. This CDR3 comprises 14 residues. The chain's CDR3 is CASSRARNNSPLHF. The CDR3 region has the DNA TGTGCCAGCAGCCGCGCCAGGAATAATTCACCCCTCCACTTT.